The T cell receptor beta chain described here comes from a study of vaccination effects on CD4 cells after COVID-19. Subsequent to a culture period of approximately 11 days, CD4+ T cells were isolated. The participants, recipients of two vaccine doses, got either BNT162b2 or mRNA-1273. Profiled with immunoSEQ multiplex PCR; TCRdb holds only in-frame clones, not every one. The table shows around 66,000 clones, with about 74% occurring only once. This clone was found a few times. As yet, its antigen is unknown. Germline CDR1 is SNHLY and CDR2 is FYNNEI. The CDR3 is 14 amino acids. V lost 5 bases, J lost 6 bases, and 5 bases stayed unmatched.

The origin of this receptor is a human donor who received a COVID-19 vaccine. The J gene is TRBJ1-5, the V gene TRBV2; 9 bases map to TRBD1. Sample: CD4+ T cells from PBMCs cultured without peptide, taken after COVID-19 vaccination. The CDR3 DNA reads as TGTGCCAGCAGTCCCCGGACAGGGGCTCAGCCCCAGCATTTT. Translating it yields CASSPRTGAQPQHF.